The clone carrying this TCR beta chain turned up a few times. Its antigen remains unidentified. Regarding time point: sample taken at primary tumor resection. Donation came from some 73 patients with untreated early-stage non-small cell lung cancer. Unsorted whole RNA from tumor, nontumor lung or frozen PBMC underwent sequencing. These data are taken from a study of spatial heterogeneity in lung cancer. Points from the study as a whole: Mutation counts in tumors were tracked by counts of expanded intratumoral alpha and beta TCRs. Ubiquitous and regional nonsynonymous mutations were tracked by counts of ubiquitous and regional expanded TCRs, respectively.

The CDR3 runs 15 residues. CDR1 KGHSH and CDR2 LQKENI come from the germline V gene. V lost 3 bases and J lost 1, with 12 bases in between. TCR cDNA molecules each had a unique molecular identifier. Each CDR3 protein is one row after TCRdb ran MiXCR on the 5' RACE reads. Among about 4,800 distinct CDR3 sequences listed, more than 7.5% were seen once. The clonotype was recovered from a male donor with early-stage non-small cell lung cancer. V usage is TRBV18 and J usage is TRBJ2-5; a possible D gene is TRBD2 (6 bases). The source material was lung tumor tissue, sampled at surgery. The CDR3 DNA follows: TGTGCCAGCTCACCCGACAACGGGGGCCAAGAGACCCAGTACTTC. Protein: CASSPDNGGQETQYF.